Shown below are 16 T cell receptor beta chains from a single sample sequenced in a study of T cells and Merkel cell carcinoma outcomes. Assay used: immunoSEQ multiplex PCR; TCRdb lists only in-frame clones, some missing. This table holds about 15,000 clones, 81% found once. The sample taken for sequencing was tumor tissue from Merkel cell carcinoma. These TCRs come from a human donor with Merkel cell carcinoma.

V is TRBV19 and J is TRBJ2-1, with 9 nucleotides matching TRBD2. With V trimmed by 6 bases and J by 2 bases, 11 bases remained unmatched. Germline V gene lookup returns CDR1 LNHDA and CDR2 SQIVND (reference sequence). The CDR3 length is 17 residues. The CDR3 region is CASRYSHSSGTYNEQFF. For the CDR3, the DNA is TGTGCCAGTAGATATTCACACTCTAGCGGGACCTACAATGAGCAGTTCTTC. The full variable domain, completed using reference TRBV19 and TRBJ2-1, is DGGITQSPKYLFRKEGQNVTLSCEQNLNHDAMYWYRQDPGQGLRLIYYSQIVNDFQKGDIAEGYSVSREKKESFPLTVTSAQKNPTAFYLCASRYSHSSGTYNEQFFGPGTRLTVL.

This chain connects TRBV11-1 to TRBJ1-4, with D maybe TRBD1 (6 bases). Germline V gene sequence: CDR1 SGHAT, CDR2 FQDESV (reference sequence). The CDR3 runs to 13 residues. Deletions cut 5 bases from V and 8 bases from J, with 12 bases between. The CDR3 reads CASSPRTAEKLFF. The CDR3 nucleotides are TGTGCCAGCAGCCCCCGGACAGCAGAAAAACTGTTTTTT. The variable domain in full, with the rest retrieved from reference TRBV11-1 and TRBJ1-4, is EAEVAQSPRYKITEKSQAVAFWCDPISGHATLYWYRQILGQGPELLVQFQDESVVDDSQLPKDRFSAERLKGVDSTLKIQPAELGDSAMYLCASSPRTAEKLFFGSGTQLSVL.

This chain uses TRBV7-9 with TRBJ2-7; the D call may be TRBD1 or TRBD2 (5 bases each). Germline V CDR1 and CDR2: SEHNR, FQNEAQ (reference sequence). This CDR3 comprises 13 residues. Trimming took off 3 bases at V and 1 base at J, with 7 bases between the two ends. The DNA for the CDR3 is TGTGCCAGCAGCTTCGGGGCGTCCTACGAGCAGTACTTC. Translation gives CASSFGASYEQYF.

This clone appeared a few times. This chain links TRBV5-1 with TRBJ2-3; 13 positions agree with TRBD2. The trim removed 4 bases at V and 2 bases at J, leaving 7 bases unmatched. CDR3 size: 17 residues. The germline V gene has CDR1 SGHRS and CDR2 YFSETQ. CDR3 protein: CASSRTSGGINTDTQYF. Here the CDR3 DNA reads TGCGCCAGCAGCCGGACTAGCGGGGGAATTAACACAGATACGCAGTATTTT.

The gene calls are TRBV18 and TRBJ1-5; D gene unclear. Per germline, CDR1 KGHSH and CDR2 LQKENI. CDR3 length: 13 amino acids. V was trimmed by 3 bases and J by 4 bases, leaving 7 bases between them. Written as DNA, the CDR3 is TGTGCCAGCTCACCGCAGTCAAATCAGCCCCAGCATTTT. Translated, it gives CASSPQSNQPQHF.

CDR3 amino acids: CASSPGTDNNSPLHF. CDR3 nucleotides: TGTGCCAGCAGCCCCGGGACAGACAATAATTCACCCCTCCACTTT. The chain couples TRBV7-9 to TRBJ1-6, with 7 bases identical to TRBD1. CDR3 length: 15 residues. Germline V gene data show CDR1 as SEHNR and CDR2 as FQNEAQ (reference sequence). V trimming: 5 bases; J trimming: 5 bases; junction bases outside the gene matches: 6.

The chain carries TRBV27 and TRBJ2-7; 10 nucleotides agree with TRBD1. Trimming removed 6 bases from V and 5 bases from J; junction bases left unmatched: 7. In germline, CDR1 is MNHEY, CDR2 SMNVEV (reference sequence). The CDR3 is 14 amino acids. CDR3 DNA sequence: TGTGCCAGCAGACTACCGGGACAGGGGAACGAGCAGTACTTC. Protein sequence: CASRLPGQGNEQYF.

The CDR3 region is CALGDRGSGETQYF. The CDR3 DNA sequence: TGTGCCCTAGGGGACAGGGGGTCCGGGGAGACCCAGTACTTC. The chain couples TRBV6-5 to TRBJ2-5, with TRBD1 matching 11 bases. The V and J ends lost 11 bases and 5 bases, in that order; junction bases with no gene match: 10. Germline CDR1 reads MNHEY; CDR2 reads SVGAGI. The CDR3 sequence is 14 residues long.

This chain uses TRBV7-8 with TRBJ2-1; TRBD1 is a possible D gene (6 bases). This CDR3 spans 16 amino acids. Between the trimmed V and J ends, which lost 5 bases and 0 bases, there was a span of 14 bases. CDR1 SGHVS and CDR2 FQNEAQ come from the germline V gene. The CDR3 sequence: CASSARQVPSYNEQFF. In nucleotides, the CDR3 is TGTGCCAGCAGCGCACGACAGGTCCCCTCCTACAATGAGCAGTTCTTC. Variable domain in full (rest from reference TRBV7-8 and TRBJ2-1): GAGVSQSPRYKVAKRGQDVALRCDPISGHVSLFWYQQALGQGPEFLTYFQNEAQLDKSGLPSDRFFAERPEGSVSTLKIQRTQQEDSAVYLCASSARQVPSYNEQFFGPGTRLTVL.

The chain's CDR3 is CASSQGRGLPTGELFF. The DNA of the CDR3 is TGCGCCAGCAGCCAAGGCAGGGGACTACCGACCGGGGAGCTGTTTTTT. This sequence joins TRBV4-1 and TRBJ2-2; the D gene is possibly TRBD2 (7 bases). V was shortened by 1 base and J by 5 bases, with 14 bases between the two germline ends. CDR3 length: 16 amino acids. From germline, CDR1 is MGHRA and CDR2 YSYEKL.

This chain links TRBV5-1 with TRBJ2-3, with 12 bases fitting TRBD2. This CDR3 spans 15 amino acids. With V trimmed by 3 bases and J by 7 bases, 6 bases remained unmatched. Germline V gives CDR1 SGHRS, CDR2 YFSETQ. DNA of the CDR3: TGCGCCAGCAGCTCGCCTGGACTAGCGGGATATACGCAGTATTTT. Protein product: CASSSPGLAGYTQYF.

The chain uses TRBV5-1 and TRBJ2-5; 12 positions agree with TRBD2. The ends lost 0 bases at V and 6 bases at J; junction bases unmatched: 6. The CDR3 contains 16 residues. Per the germline V gene, CDR1 is SGHRS and CDR2 is YFSETQ. CDR3 sequence (DNA): TGCGCCAGCAGCTTGGGGACTAGCGGGGTGGAGAAGACCCAGTACTTC. This translates into CASSLGTSGVEKTQYF. The full variable domain, rest sourced from reference TRBV5-1 and TRBJ2-5, is KAGVTQTPRYLIKTRGQQVTLSCSPISGHRSVSWYQQTPGQGLQFLFEYFSETQRNKGNFPGRFSGRQFSNSRSEMNVSTLELGDSALYLCASSLGTSGVEKTQYFGPGTRLLVL.

This chain links TRBV7-2 with TRBJ2-2; D is undetermined. This CDR3 contains 14 residues. V lost 4 bases and J 3 bases, leaving 9 bases between the germline ends. Per germline, CDR1 SGHTA and CDR2 FQGNSA. CDR3 protein: CASSSEVDTGELFF. CDR3 nucleotides: TGTGCCAGCAGCTCCGAGGTGGACACCGGGGAGCTGTTTTTT.

This clone was observed a few times. V and J are TRBV12-5 and TRBJ2-1; 8 bases agree with TRBD1. V lost 1 base and J lost 4; bases outside the gene matches: 6. This CDR3 is 16 amino acids long. CDR1 LGHNT and CDR2 FRNRAP come from the germline V gene. The CDR3 coding sequence is TGTGCTAGTGGTTTGGATGGGACAGGCCCTTACAATGAGCAGTTCTTC. Protein sequence: CASGLDGTGPYNEQFF. The full variable domain, in which reference TRBV12-5 and TRBJ2-1 provide the parts outside the CDR3, is DARVTQTPRHKVTEMGQEVTMRCQPILGHNTVFWYRQTMMQGLELLAYFRNRAPLDDSGMPKDRFSAEMPDATLATLKIQPSEPRDSAVYFCASGLDGTGPYNEQFFGPGTRLTVL.

The rearrangement links TRBV4-1 to TRBJ2-3; maybe TRBD2 (5 bases). The V gene's germline CDR1 is MGHRA and CDR2 YSYEKL. The CDR3 loop spans 15 amino acids. V shed 0 bases and J shed 4 bases, with 11 bases lying between them. The DNA for the CDR3 is TGCGCCAGCAGCCAAGAACATAGCGATCCAGATACGCAGTATTTT. Translated: CASSQEHSDPDTQYF.

The chain carries TRBV9 and TRBJ2-7; possibly TRBD2 for D (5 bases). The CDR3 has 15 residues. Germline V gene lookup returns CDR1 SGDLS and CDR2 YYNGEE. V was pared by 0 bases and J by 2 bases, with 12 bases between. CDR3 loop: CASSVEKGGPYEQYF. The CDR3 DNA reads as TGTGCCAGCAGCGTAGAGAAAGGCGGGCCCTACGAGCAGTACTTC.